This T cell receptor (beta chain) originates from a study of T cells in Graves' hyperthyroidism and ophthalmopathy. There are many counts of this clonotype. RNA transcripts yielded amplified TCR beta CDR3 regions. With the HTBI primer set, the TCR CDR3 went through a first round of RT-PCR. TCRdb passed the multiplex PCR reads through MiXCR, listing each CDR3 protein once. The sample contains about 59,000 distinct CDR3 sequences, roughly 58% of which appear only once. The CDR3 sequence is 19 residues long. V lost 2 bases and J lost 9; bases outside the gene matches: 20. Germline V gene sequence: CDR1 MRHNA, CDR2 SNTAGT.

The chain combines TRBV6-4 with TRBJ2-1, with 9 bases that match TRBD2. The TCR comes from a woman aged 55 to 70 with Graves' ophthalmopathy. Sequenced material: blood. The DNA for the CDR3 is TGTGCCAGCAGTGACGCCCCCTTGGCGGGGGGGCGTCTGGGTGGTGAGCAGTTCTTC. Translating gives CASSDAPLAGGRLGGEQFF.